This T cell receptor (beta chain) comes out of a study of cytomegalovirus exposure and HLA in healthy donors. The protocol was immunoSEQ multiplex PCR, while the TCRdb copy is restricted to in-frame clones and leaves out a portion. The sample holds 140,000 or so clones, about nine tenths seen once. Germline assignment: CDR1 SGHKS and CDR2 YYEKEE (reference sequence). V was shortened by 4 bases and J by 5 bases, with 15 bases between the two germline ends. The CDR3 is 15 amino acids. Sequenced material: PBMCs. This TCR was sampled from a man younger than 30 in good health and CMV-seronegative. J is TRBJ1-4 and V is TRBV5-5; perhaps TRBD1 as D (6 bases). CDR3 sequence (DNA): TGTGCCAGCAGCCCTCGGACAGTCAGAAATGAAAAACTGTTTTTT. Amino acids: CASSPRTVRNEKLFF.